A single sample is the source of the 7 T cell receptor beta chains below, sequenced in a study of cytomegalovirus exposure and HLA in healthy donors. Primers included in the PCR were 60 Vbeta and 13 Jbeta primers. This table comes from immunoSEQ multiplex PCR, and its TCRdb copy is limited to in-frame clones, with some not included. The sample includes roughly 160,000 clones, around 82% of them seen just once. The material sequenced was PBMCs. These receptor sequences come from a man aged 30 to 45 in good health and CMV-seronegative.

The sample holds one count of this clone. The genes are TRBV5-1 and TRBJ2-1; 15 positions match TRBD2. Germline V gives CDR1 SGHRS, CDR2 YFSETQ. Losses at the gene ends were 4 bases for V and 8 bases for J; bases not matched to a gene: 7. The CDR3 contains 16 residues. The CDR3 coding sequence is TGCGCCAGCAGCCAGGGACTAGCGGGAGGTTTCGATGAGCAGTTCTTC. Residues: CASSQGLAGGFDEQFF.

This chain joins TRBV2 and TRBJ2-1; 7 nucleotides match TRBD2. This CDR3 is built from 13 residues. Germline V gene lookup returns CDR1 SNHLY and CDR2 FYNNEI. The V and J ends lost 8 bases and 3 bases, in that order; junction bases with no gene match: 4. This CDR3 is CASGREGYNEQFF. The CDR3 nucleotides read TGTGCCAGCGGGAGGGAGGGCTACAATGAGCAGTTCTTC. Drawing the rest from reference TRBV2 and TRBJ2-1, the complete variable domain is EPEVTQTPSHQVTQMGQEVILRCVPISNHLYFYWYRQILGQKVEFLVSFYNNEISEKSEIFDDQFSVERPDGSNFTLKIRSTKLEDSAMYFCASGREGYNEQFFGPGTRLTVL.

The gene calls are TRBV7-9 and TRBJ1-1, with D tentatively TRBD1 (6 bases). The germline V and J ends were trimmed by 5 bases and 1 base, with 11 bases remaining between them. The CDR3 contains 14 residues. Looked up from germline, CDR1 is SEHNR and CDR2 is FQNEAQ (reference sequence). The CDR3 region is CASSPPTGNTEAFF. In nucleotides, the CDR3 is TGTGCCAGCAGCCCCCCGACAGGGAACACTGAAGCTTTCTTT.

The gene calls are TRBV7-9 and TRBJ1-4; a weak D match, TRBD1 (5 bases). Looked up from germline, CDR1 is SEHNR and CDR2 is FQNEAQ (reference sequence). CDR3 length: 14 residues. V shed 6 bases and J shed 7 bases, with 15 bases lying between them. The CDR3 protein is CASRHSGEGEKLFF. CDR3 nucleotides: TGTGCCAGCAGACATTCGGGGGAAGGTGAAAAACTGTTTTTT.

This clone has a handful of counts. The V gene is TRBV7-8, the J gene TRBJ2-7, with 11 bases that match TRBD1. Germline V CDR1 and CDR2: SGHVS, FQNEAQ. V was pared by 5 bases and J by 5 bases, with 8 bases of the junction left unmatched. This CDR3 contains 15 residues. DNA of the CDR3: TGTGCCAGCAGCATACCGGGACAGGGGGTCCACGAGCAGTACTTC. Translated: CASSIPGQGVHEQYF.

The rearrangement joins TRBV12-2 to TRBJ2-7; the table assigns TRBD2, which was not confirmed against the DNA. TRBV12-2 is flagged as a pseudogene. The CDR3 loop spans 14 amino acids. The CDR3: CASRHRRGHYEQYF. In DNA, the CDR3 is TGTGCAAGTCGGCACCGGAGGGGCCACTACGAGCAGTACTTC.

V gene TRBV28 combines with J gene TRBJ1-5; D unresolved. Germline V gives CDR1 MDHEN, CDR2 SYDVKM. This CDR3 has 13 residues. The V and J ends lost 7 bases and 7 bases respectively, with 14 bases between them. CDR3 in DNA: TGTGCCAGCACCTCGACCCCGGGGCAGCCCCAGCATTTT. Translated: CASTSTPGQPQHF.